The following is a TCR beta chain sequence with its context. The table came from immunoSEQ multiplex PCR; TCRdb's copy has only in-frame clones and leaves some out. The sample includes 150,000 to 200,000 clones, around 94% seen only once; the top ten take roughly 1%. The sample is drawn from a study of T cell responses to AZD1222 COVID-19 vaccine. The CDR3 is 15 amino acids. Deletions cut 1 base from V and 4 bases from J, with 13 bases between. CDR1 and CDR2 (germline): LGHNA, YSLEER. The V call is TRBV4-3, the J call TRBJ1-1; maybe TRBD1 (6 bases). Sequencing used peripheral blood, obtained on day 0 of AZD1222 vaccination. This sequence was found in an adult in good health. DNA of the CDR3: TGCGCCAGCAGCCAAGGCACAGGGAGAGGCACTGAAGCTTTCTTT. It specifies CASSQGTGRGTEAFF.